Each of the 23 T cell receptor beta chains below was sequenced from the same sample in a study of early T cells in non-severe SARS-CoV-2 infection. TCRdb reprocessed the 5' RACE reads with MiXCR, giving one entry per CDR3 protein. This sample has tens of thousands of distinct CDR3 sequences, with 9.5% to 15% found just once. Sequencing was done on a sample of whole blood. The receptors stem from an adult who was a healthcare worker with PCR-confirmed SARS-CoV-2 infection or an uninfected control (not recorded which).

This clonotype was counted at least ten times. The CDR3 protein is CSARNRVAENTIYF. CDR3 DNA: TGCAGTGCTAGGAACAGGGTCGCCGAAAACACCATATATTTT. The chain links TRBV20-1 to TRBJ1-3, with D possibly being TRBD1 (6 bases). CDR3 size: 14 residues. V was cut by 3 bases and J by 6 bases, with 15 bases left in between. Germline CDR1 and CDR2: DFQATT and SNEGSKA (reference sequence).

This clonotype was counted ten times or more. The chain has TRBV2 and TRBJ2-7; D gene uncertain. CDR1 SNHLY and CDR2 FYNNEI come from the germline V gene. Trimming stripped 8 bases from V and 0 bases from J, with 11 bases between. CDR3 length equals 13 residues. The CDR3 here is CASQGTSSYEQYF. The CDR3 nucleotides are TGTGCCAGCCAAGGTACAAGCTCCTACGAGCAGTACTTC.

V usage is TRBV29-1 and J usage is TRBJ2-1; 7 bases match TRBD2. CDR3 length: 12 amino acids. V shed 6 bases and J 6 bases; nucleotides not matched to a gene: 5. Germline CDR1 is SQVTM and CDR2 is ANQGSEA. Here the CDR3 reads CSVGGTVNEQFF. The CDR3 nucleotides are TGCAGCGTCGGGGGGACGGTCAATGAGCAGTTCTTC.

This clonotype was detected ten times or more. The rearrangement joins TRBV6-6 to TRBJ2-5; D might be TRBD1 or TRBD2, each matching 5 bases. This CDR3 has 15 residues. Trimming removed 6 bases from V and 4 bases from J, with 18 bases in between. The germline CDR1 and CDR2 sequences are MNHNY and SVGAGI (reference sequence). Here the CDR3 reads CASSGATGAPETQYF. The CDR3 DNA sequence: TGTGCCAGCAGCGGGGCGACCGGGGCCCCAGAGACCCAGTACTTC.

This clonotype was seen only a few times. The chain links TRBV5-5 to TRBJ1-5; maybe TRBD1 (5 bases). V was cut by 4 bases and J by 5 bases, with 16 bases left in between. The length of the CDR3 is 15 residues. Germline CDR1 SGHKS, CDR2 YYEKEE (reference sequence). The CDR3 DNA reads TGTGCCAGCAGCCTGGGACCGAAGACGGATCAGCCCCAGCATTTT. Encoded protein: CASSLGPKTDQPQHF.

In this sample, this clonotype turned up a few times. J is TRBJ2-5 and V is TRBV5-1, with 10 bases identical to TRBD1. Germline trimming cut 0 bases from V and 0 bases from J; bases unmatched to any gene: 8. The CDR3 loop spans 18 amino acids. Germline CDR1 and CDR2: SGHRS and YFSETQ. The CDR3 protein is CASSLEREGQGDQETQYF. Written as DNA, the CDR3 is TGCGCCAGCAGCTTGGAGCGAGAAGGACAGGGGGACCAAGAGACCCAGTACTTC.

V usage is TRBV3-1 and J usage is TRBJ1-3; a possible D gene is TRBD1 (5 bases). The CDR3 is 17 residues long. V lost 3 bases, J lost 0 bases, and 15 bases lay in between. Germline V gives CDR1 LGHDT, CDR2 YNNKEL (reference sequence). The CDR3 DNA sequence: TGTGCCAGCAGCCAGAGGACACCGACTCTCTCTGGAAACACCATATATTTT. This gives the protein CASSQRTPTLSGNTIYF.

This clonotype was observed at least ten times. The rearrangement links TRBV5-1 to TRBJ2-3; D perhaps matches TRBD2 (5 bases). V lost 2 bases to trimming and J lost 3 bases, with 13 bases between them. CDR3 length equals 15 residues. Germline V gene sequence: CDR1 SGHRS, CDR2 YFSETQ. CDR3 sequence reads: CASSLEGIGTDTQYF. CDR3 sequence (DNA): TGCGCCAGCAGCTTAGAGGGAATCGGGACAGATACGCAGTATTTT.

This clonotype appeared many times. This chain links TRBV19 with TRBJ2-1; D not resolved. Looked up from germline, CDR1 is LNHDA and CDR2 is SQIVND (reference sequence). This CDR3 spans 13 amino acids. The V gene lost 6 bases and the J gene lost 2 bases, with 8 bases spanning the gap. The CDR3 spells CASSLSTYNEQFF. Here the CDR3 DNA reads TGTGCCAGTAGCCTTTCGACCTACAATGAGCAGTTCTTC.

This clonotype has only a few counts. The chain joins TRBV7-2 to TRBJ2-7; tentatively, D is TRBD2 (6 bases). The V and J ends lost 4 bases and 2 bases respectively, with 15 bases between them. Germline V gene data show CDR1 as SGHTA and CDR2 as FQGNSA. There are 15 residues in the CDR3. CDR3 coding DNA: TGTGCCAGCAGCTGGAGACTAGACGGGCCCTACGAGCAGTACTTC. This gives the protein CASSWRLDGPYEQYF.

This clonotype was seen many times. The chain joins TRBV4-1 to TRBJ2-7; no clear D gene. The germline V gene encodes CDR1 MGHRA and CDR2 YSYEKL. The V end was cut by 0 bases, the J end by 6 bases, with 12 bases between. The CDR3 is 14 amino acids. The CDR3 DNA follows: TGCGCCAGCAGCCAAGATTACTCGGTGCTCGAGCAGTACTTC. Translated: CASSQDYSVLEQYF.

The chain employs TRBV7-2 and TRBJ2-7; a possible D gene is TRBD2 (6 bases). This CDR3 has 13 residues. The germline V gene encodes CDR1 SGHTA and CDR2 FQGNSA. V was clipped by 5 bases and J by 4 bases, with 12 bases between them. CDR3: CASSPNGGYEQYF. CDR3 coding DNA: TGTGCCAGCAGCCCGAACGGGGGATACGAGCAGTACTTC.

The chain employs TRBV6-6 and TRBJ1-4; D is possibly TRBD1 (6 bases). V gave up 0 bases and J gave up 4 bases, with 12 bases separating them. The germline CDR1 and CDR2 sequences are MNHNY and SVGAGI (reference sequence). The CDR3 sequence is 16 residues long. The CDR3 nucleotides are TGTGCCAGCAGTTACTCGGGGGCATGGGGTAATGAAAAACTGTTTTTT. Translation gives CASSYSGAWGNEKLFF.

On this clonotype itself: The junction departs from germline at one end; a sequencing error may be responsible. This sequence joins TRBV11-2 and TRBJ2-7, with D perhaps TRBD1 or TRBD2 (5 bases each). The CDR3 runs to 11 residues. Germline values: CDR1 SGHAT, CDR2 FQNNGV. The CDR3 loop reads CACSPGTHQYF. CDR3 DNA sequence: TGTGCCTGCAGCCCTGGGACCCACCAGTACTTC. Full variable domain (rest looked up from reference TRBV11-2 and TRBJ2-7): EAGVAQSPRYKIIEKRQSVAFWCNPISGHATLYWYQQILGQGPKLLIQFQNNGVVDDSQLPKDRFSAERLKGVDSTLKIQPAKLEDSAVYLCACSPGTHQYFGPGTRLTVT.

This clonotype was detected a few times. V gene TRBV4-1 combines with J gene TRBJ2-1, with 8 bases lining up with TRBD2. The ends lost 6 bases at V and 9 bases at J; junction bases unmatched: 7. This CDR3 has 13 amino acids. Germline CDR1 reads MGHRA; CDR2 reads YSYEKL. CDR3 residues: CASRGLETSEQFF. The CDR3 region has the DNA TGCGCCAGCAGGGGACTAGAAACGAGTGAGCAGTTCTTC.

This clonotype was counted only a few times. The V gene is TRBV7-6, the J gene TRBJ1-5, with D perhaps matching TRBD1 (6 bases). V lost 1 base, J lost 0 bases, and 16 bases lay in between. The CDR3 spans 18 residues. CDR1 SGHVS and CDR2 FNYEAQ come from the germline V gene. The CDR3 DNA reads TGTGCCAGCAGCTTAGTTGAGGGGGGACGGCATAGCAATCAGCCCCAGCATTTT. Translation gives CASSLVEGGRHSNQPQHF.

Ten or more counts support this clonotype. This chain joins TRBV5-1 and TRBJ2-2; D is tentatively TRBD1 or TRBD2 (5 bases each). The CDR3 loop spans 14 amino acids. Looked up from germline, CDR1 is SGHRS and CDR2 is YFSETQ. The V gene lost 3 bases and the J gene lost 2 bases, with 8 bases spanning the gap. As DNA, the CDR3 is TGCGCCAGCAGCTACGGGGACAACACCGGGGAGCTGTTTTTT. Amino acid sequence: CASSYGDNTGELFF.

This clonotype showed up many times. This chain uses TRBV2 with TRBJ2-7; tentative D call: TRBD1 (6 bases). CDR1 SNHLY and CDR2 FYNNEI come from the germline V gene. The CDR3 extends over 14 amino acids. V gave up 5 bases and J gave up 0 bases, with 11 bases separating them. The CDR3 protein is CASSYVQGSYEQYF. The CDR3, as DNA: TGTGCCAGCAGTTACGTACAGGGCTCCTACGAGCAGTACTTC.

This clonotype was picked up a small number of times. Here the CDR3 DNA reads TGTGCCAGCAGTTACACGGCGGGGAAAGATCCCGGGGAGCTGTTTTTT. It is translated as CASSYTAGKDPGELFF. This sequence joins TRBV6-2 or TRBV6-3 and TRBJ2-2; D perhaps matches TRBD2 (6 bases). This CDR3 spans 16 amino acids. Germline V gene lookup returns CDR1 MNHEY and CDR2 SVGEGT. Trimming pared 2 bases from V and 6 bases from J, leaving 16 bases between.

A few counts support this clonotype. The chain is built from TRBV2 and TRBJ1-3, with D unresolved. The CDR3 has 15 residues. In germline, CDR1 is SNHLY, CDR2 FYNNEI. Trimming removed 8 bases at V and 0 bases at J, with 14 bases between. The CDR3 region has the DNA TGTGCCAGCGAAACGTGGGAGAGCTCTGGAAACACCATATATTTT. This gives the protein CASETWESSGNTIYF.

This chain uses TRBV12-3 or TRBV12-4 with TRBJ2-6; 9 nucleotides align to TRBD1. V was clipped by 7 bases and J by 1 base; unmatched bases: 8. CDR3 length: 17 amino acids. Written as DNA, the CDR3 is TGTGCCAGCACCAGGGACAGGGTTCCTTCTGGGGCCAACGTCCTGACTTTC. Its translation is CASTRDRVPSGANVLTF.

The chain links TRBV20-1 to TRBJ2-3; a possible D gene is TRBD2 (5 bases). V lost 3 bases, J lost 3 bases, and 13 bases lay in between. CDR3 length: 14 amino acids. CDR1 and CDR2 from the germline V gene are DFQATT and SNEGSKA (reference sequence). The CDR3 region has the DNA TGCAGTGCTAGGCCGGCGGGTCTAACAGATACGCAGTATTTT. This translates into CSARPAGLTDTQYF.

In its sample, this clonotype was seen many times. The chain combines TRBV20-1 with TRBJ1-6; TRBD1 matches at 8 bases. This CDR3 comprises 16 residues. Germline CDR1 is DFQATT and CDR2 is SNEGSKA (reference sequence). Losses at the gene ends were 0 bases for V and 10 bases for J; bases not matched to a gene: 11. The CDR3 here is CSARDVQGGEVSPLHF. The CDR3 bases are TGCAGTGCTAGAGATGTACAGGGGGGAGAGGTCTCACCCCTCCACTTT.